These 10 T cell receptor beta chains were all obtained from the same sample, sequenced in a study of human T cells and chemical hapten exposure. As for time point: pre-sensitization, week 0. As for treatment: therapeutic diphenylcyclopropenone sensitization with weekly scalp DPC. MiXCR, run by TCRdb on the RACE reads, gives a single entry per CDR3 protein. Of approximately 370,000 distinct CDR3 sequences in the sample, around 5.5% are singletons; the top ten hold less than 9%. Sequenced here: whole blood, sampled in connection with sensitization to the hapten diphenylcyclopropenone (DPC). These TCRs come from a woman under 30 with alopecia areata. Some clones in this sample may be carry-over from other donors' samples.

This clonotype was seen repeatedly, ten times or more. The CDR3 region has the DNA TGTGCCAGCAATCTACCGGGACAGGGGTGGAATGAGCAGTTCTTC. Protein product: CASNLPGQGWNEQFF. The chain is built from TRBV6-2 or TRBV6-3 and TRBJ2-1, with 10 bases identical to TRBD1. The CDR3 runs 15 residues. Trimming at V came to 7 bases and at J to 7 bases, leaving 10 bases not matched to a gene. Looked up from germline, CDR1 is MNHEY and CDR2 is SVGEGT.

This clonotype showed up many times. The rearrangement joins TRBV6-5 to TRBJ1-2; D uncertain. The germline CDR1 and CDR2 sequences are MNHEY and SVGAGI. The CDR3 is 13 residues long. V was cut by 6 bases and J by 4 bases, with 12 bases left in between. CDR3 region: CASSSEDSYGYTF. DNA for the CDR3: TGTGCCAGCAGCTCCGAAGATTCCTATGGCTACACCTTC.

The chain employs TRBV6-1 and TRBJ1-5; D is ambiguous. V gave up 1 base and J gave up 2 bases, with 12 bases separating them. CDR3 length: 16 residues. Germline values: CDR1 MNHNS, CDR2 SASEGT. This CDR3 reads CASSEGMNGGNQPQHF. The CDR3, as DNA: TGTGCCAGCAGTGAAGGTATGAACGGCGGCAATCAGCCCCAGCATTTT.

V usage is TRBV11-1 and J usage is TRBJ2-7, with D possibly matching TRBD1 (5 bases). The CDR3 runs to 14 residues. Germline CDR1 is SGHAT and CDR2 is FQDESV (reference sequence). V was clipped by 4 bases and J by 1 base, with 11 bases between them. The CDR3 region is CASSYRQRSYEQYF. CDR3 nucleotide sequence: TGTGCCAGCAGCTACCGACAGAGATCCTACGAGCAGTACTTC.

The gene calls are TRBV7-9 and TRBJ1-4, with TRBD1 identical over 7 bases. The J segment lost 4 bases and the V segment lost 8 bases, leaving 7 bases of the junction unmatched. The CDR3 contains 14 residues. Germline assignment: CDR1 SEHNR and CDR2 FQNEAQ (reference sequence). CDR3 sequence: CASQLGQHNEKLFF. CDR3 nucleotide sequence: TGTGCCAGCCAACTGGGACAGCATAATGAAAAACTGTTTTTT.

This clonotype was observed many times. The chain combines TRBV9 with TRBJ1-4, with D unclear. Per the germline V gene, CDR1 is SGDLS and CDR2 is YYNGEE. The germline V and J ends were trimmed by 0 bases and 8 bases, with 11 bases remaining between them. This CDR3 is 14 amino acids long. CDR3 bases: TGTGCCAGCAGCGTAGCTTGGGAGAAGGAAAAACTGTTTTTT. It yields the protein CASSVAWEKEKLFF.

This clonotype was observed at least ten times. V is TRBV20-1 and J is TRBJ2-1, with 9 bases aligning to TRBD2. Looked up from germline, CDR1 is DFQATT and CDR2 is SNEGSKA (reference sequence). CDR3 length: 15 residues. The CDR3 coding sequence is TGCAGCGTCGACTATCGGCGGGGGGGCCGGGATGAGCAGTTCTTC. This encodes CSVDYRRGGRDEQFF.

This chain connects TRBV2 to TRBJ2-5; D not resolved. The V gene lost 1 base and the J gene lost 3 bases, with 15 bases spanning the gap. The germline V gene encodes CDR1 SNHLY and CDR2 FYNNEI. The CDR3 runs 16 residues. CDR3 nucleotides: TGTGCCAGCAGTGAAGGGACGGCTCCTTCGAAAGAGACCCAGTACTTC. It codes for CASSEGTAPSKETQYF.

This chain links TRBV3-1 with TRBJ2-5; 12 nucleotides agree with TRBD2. V shed 4 bases, J shed 0 bases, and the junction held 9 bases outside the gene matches. The CDR3 has 18 amino acids. In germline, CDR1 is LGHDT, CDR2 YNNKEL (reference sequence). This CDR3 reads CASSPPAGLAGNQETQYF. For the CDR3, the DNA is TGTGCCAGCAGCCCCCCGGCGGGACTAGCGGGCAACCAAGAGACCCAGTACTTC.

This clonotype was counted a few times. V usage is TRBV12-3 or TRBV12-4 and J usage is TRBJ1-5; D not resolved. V lost 3 bases and J lost 3, with 6 bases in between. The CDR3 extends over 13 amino acids. For the CDR3, the DNA is TGTGCCAGCAGTTTTATCTTCAATCAGCCCCAGCATTTT. Its translation: CASSFIFNQPQHF.